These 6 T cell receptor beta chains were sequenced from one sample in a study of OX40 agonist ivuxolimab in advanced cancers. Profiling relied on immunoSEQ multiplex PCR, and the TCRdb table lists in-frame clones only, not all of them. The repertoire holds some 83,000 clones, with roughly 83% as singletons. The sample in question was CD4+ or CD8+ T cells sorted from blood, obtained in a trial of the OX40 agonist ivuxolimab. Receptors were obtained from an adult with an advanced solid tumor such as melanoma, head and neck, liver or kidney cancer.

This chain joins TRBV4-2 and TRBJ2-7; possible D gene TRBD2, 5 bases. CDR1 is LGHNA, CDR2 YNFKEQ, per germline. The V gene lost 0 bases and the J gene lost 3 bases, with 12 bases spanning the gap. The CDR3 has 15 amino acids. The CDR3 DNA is TGTGCCAGCAGCCAAGATGAGGGCAGCCACTACGAGCAGTACTTC. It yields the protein CASSQDEGSHYEQYF.

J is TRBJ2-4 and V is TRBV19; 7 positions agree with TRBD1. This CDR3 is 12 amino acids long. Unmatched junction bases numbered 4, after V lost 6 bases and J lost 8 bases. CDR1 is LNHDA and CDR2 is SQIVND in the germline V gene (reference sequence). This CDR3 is CASSATGYIQYF. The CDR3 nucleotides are TGTGCCAGTAGCGCGACAGGGTACATTCAGTACTTC.

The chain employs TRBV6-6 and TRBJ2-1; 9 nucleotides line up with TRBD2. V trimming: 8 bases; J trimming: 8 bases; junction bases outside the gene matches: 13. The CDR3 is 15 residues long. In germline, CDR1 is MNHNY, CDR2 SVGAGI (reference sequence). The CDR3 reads CASHRPSGTIYEQFF. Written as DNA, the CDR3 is TGTGCCAGCCATCGACCTAGCGGGACGATTTATGAGCAGTTCTTC.

The CDR3 bases are TGTGCCAGCAGCTCACAGGACCTGGGAGGCTACACCTTC. Its protein is CASSSQDLGGYTF. The V call is TRBV5-8, the J call TRBJ1-2; maybe TRBD1 (5 bases). This CDR3 is built from 13 residues. Germline CDR1 and CDR2: SGHTS and YDEGEE. Trimming took off 3 bases at V and 8 bases at J, with 14 bases between the two ends.

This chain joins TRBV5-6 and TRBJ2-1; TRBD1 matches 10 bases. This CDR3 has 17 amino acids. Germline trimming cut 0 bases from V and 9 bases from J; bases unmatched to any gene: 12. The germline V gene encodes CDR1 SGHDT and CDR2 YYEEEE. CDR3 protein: CASSLAHGGTGEIEQFF. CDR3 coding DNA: TGTGCCAGCAGCTTGGCCCATGGAGGGACAGGGGAAATTGAGCAGTTCTTC.

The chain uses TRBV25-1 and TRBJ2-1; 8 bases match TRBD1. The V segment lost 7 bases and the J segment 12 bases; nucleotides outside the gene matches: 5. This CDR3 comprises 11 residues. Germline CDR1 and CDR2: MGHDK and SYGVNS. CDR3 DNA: TGTGCCAGCACGACCGGGACAGGGCAGTTCTTC. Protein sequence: CASTTGTGQFF.